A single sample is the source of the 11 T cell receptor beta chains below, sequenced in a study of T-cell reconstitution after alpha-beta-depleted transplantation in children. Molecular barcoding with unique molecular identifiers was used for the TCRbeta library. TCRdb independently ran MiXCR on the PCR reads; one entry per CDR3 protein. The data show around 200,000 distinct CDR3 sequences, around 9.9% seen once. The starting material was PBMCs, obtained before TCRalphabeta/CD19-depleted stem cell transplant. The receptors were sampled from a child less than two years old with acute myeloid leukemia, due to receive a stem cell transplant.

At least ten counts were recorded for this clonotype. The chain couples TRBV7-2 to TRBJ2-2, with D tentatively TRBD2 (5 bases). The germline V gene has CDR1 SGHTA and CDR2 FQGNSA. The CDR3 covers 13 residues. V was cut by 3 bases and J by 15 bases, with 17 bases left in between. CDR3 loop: CASSFWTRERLFF. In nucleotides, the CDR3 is TGTGCCAGCAGCTTTTGGACTCGAGAGAGGTTGTTTTTT.

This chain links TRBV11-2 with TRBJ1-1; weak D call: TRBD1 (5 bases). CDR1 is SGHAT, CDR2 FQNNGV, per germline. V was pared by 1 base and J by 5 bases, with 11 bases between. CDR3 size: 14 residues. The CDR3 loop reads CASSLAGGGTEAFF. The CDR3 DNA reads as TGTGCCAGCAGCTTAGCGGGGGGAGGTACTGAAGCTTTCTTT.

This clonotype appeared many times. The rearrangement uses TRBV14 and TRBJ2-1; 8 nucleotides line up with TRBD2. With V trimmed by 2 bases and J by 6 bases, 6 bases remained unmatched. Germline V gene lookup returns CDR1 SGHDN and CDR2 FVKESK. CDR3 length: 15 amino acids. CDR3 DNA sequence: TGTGCCAGCAGCCAAATAGCGGGACCCCTCAATGAGCAGTTCTTC. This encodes CASSQIAGPLNEQFF.

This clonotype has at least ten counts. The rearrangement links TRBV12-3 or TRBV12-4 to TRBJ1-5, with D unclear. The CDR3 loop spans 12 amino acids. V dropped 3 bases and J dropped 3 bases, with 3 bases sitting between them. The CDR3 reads CASSFDNQPQHF. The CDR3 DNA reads TGTGCCAGCAGTTTCGACAATCAGCCCCAGCATTTT.

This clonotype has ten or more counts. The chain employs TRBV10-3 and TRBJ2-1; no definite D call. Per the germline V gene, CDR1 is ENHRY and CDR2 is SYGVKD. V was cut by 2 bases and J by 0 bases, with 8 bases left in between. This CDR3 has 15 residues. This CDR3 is CAISEGVSSYNEQFF. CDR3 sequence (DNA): TGTGCCATCAGTGAGGGGGTTAGCTCCTACAATGAGCAGTTCTTC.

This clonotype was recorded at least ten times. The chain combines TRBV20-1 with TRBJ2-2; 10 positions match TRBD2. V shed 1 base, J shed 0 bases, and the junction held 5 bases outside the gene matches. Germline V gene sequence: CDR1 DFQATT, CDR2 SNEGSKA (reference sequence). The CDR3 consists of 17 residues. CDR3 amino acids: CSARVTSGATNTGELFF. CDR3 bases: TGCAGTGCTAGAGTAACTAGCGGGGCTACGAACACCGGGGAGCTGTTTTTT.

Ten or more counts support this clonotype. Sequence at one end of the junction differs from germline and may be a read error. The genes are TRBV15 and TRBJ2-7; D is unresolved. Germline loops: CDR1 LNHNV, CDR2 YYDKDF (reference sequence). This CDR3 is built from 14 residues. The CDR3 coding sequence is TGTGCCACCAGCGATGATCTAGAGCCCTATGAGCAGTACTTC. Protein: CATSDDLEPYEQYF.

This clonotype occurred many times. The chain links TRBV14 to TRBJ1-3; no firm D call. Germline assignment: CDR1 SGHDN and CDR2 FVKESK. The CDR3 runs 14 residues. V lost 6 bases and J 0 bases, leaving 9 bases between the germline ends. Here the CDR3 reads CASSSTGSGNTIYF. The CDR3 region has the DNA TGTGCCAGCAGTTCGACGGGCTCTGGAAACACCATATATTTT.

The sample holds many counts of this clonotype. The CDR3, as DNA: TGCGCCAGCAGCTCCCCCGATGGCGGGGGCTACACCTTC. It yields the protein CASSSPDGGGYTF. The V gene is TRBV5-1, the J gene TRBJ1-2; D gene uncertain. V lost 3 bases and J lost 8, with 14 bases in between. Germline V gene data show CDR1 as SGHRS and CDR2 as YFSETQ. This CDR3 is built from 13 residues.

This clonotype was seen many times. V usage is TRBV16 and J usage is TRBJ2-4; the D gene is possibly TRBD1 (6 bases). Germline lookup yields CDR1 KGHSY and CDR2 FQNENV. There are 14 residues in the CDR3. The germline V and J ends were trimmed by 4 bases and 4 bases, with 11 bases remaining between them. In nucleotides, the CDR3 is TGTGCCAGCAGCCTCACAGGGAGAAAAAACATTCAGTACTTC. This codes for CASSLTGRKNIQYF.

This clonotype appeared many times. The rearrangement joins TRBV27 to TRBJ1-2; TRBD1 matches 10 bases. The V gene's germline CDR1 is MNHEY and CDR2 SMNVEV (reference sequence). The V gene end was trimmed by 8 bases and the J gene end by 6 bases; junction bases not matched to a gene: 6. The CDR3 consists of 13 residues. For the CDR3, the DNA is TGTGCCAGCGCGAGGGACAGGGGAAATGGCTACACCTTC. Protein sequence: CASARDRGNGYTF.